One and the same sample provided the 29 T cell receptor beta chains below, sequenced in a study of molecular identifiers for immune sequencing clone quantification. TCRdb re-derived calls from the PCR reads in MiXCR, one entry per CDR3 protein. This table has hundreds of thousands of distinct CDR3 sequences, nearly 20% appearing once. Sequenced material: naive CD8+ T cells from blood, with Jurkat cell RNA spiked in. Subset reported: FACS-sorted CD8+CD4-CCR7+CD45RA+ naive T cells. The receptor set was obtained from a human donor in good health. Some libraries in this study had Jurkat cell RNA spiked in.

In its sample, this clonotype was seen many times. The gene calls are TRBV7-6 and TRBJ2-3, with TRBD2 matching 10 bases. Germline V gives CDR1 SGHVS, CDR2 FNYEAQ. The CDR3 runs to 19 residues. The J segment lost 0 bases and the V segment lost 1 base, leaving 10 bases of the junction unmatched. As DNA, the CDR3 is TGTGCCAGCAGCTTAGAGGTCCTAGCGGGGGAAACTAGCACAGATACGCAGTATTTT. It translates to CASSLEVLAGETSTDTQYF.

Ten or more counts support this clonotype. This chain uses TRBV6-2 or TRBV6-3 with TRBJ1-1; D ambiguous. This CDR3 is built from 12 residues. The V end was cut by 0 bases, the J end by 4 bases, with 3 bases between. Germline CDR1 reads MNHEY; CDR2 reads SVGEGT. The CDR3 DNA follows: TGTGCCAGCAGTTACTCCATCACTGAAGCTTTCTTT. This translates into CASSYSITEAFF.

To note about this clonotype: The CDR3 end shows no conserved phenylalanine or tryptophan, and so a read error is likely. V gene TRBV6-5 combines with J gene TRBJ1-6; D remains unclear. Germline V gene sequence: CDR1 MNHEY, CDR2 SVGAGI. This CDR3 is built from 12 residues. V was cut by 2 bases and J by 10 bases, with 6 bases left in between. Here the CDR3 DNA reads TGTGCCAGCAGTTACAGGAACTCACCCCTCCACCTT. Encoded protein: CASSYRNSPLHL.

In DNA, the CDR3 is TGCGCCAGCAGTCGTTACGATCCGAACACCGGGGAGCTGTTTTTT. Its translation is CASSRYDPNTGELFF. The V and J genes are TRBV5-1 and TRBJ2-2; D gene unclear. CDR3 size: 15 residues. Trimming removed 5 bases from V and 0 bases from J, with 11 bases in between. CDR1 and CDR2 (germline): SGHRS, YFSETQ.

This clonotype appeared a few times. The rearrangement joins TRBV6-2 or TRBV6-3 to TRBJ2-3; D is perhaps TRBD1 or TRBD2 (5 bases each). The germline V and J ends were trimmed by 6 bases and 4 bases, with 20 bases remaining between them. CDR1 is MNHEY, CDR2 SVGEGT, per germline. This CDR3 comprises 16 residues. The CDR3 DNA reads as TGTGCCAGCAGACCGTACGGGACCGACAGCGCAGATACGCAGTATTTT. Amino acid sequence: CASRPYGTDSADTQYF.

Points on this clonotype: The CDR3 does not close with the conserved phenylalanine or tryptophan, likely indicating a read error. The chain is built from TRBV9 and TRBJ2-7; 12 positions match TRBD2. V lost 4 bases to trimming and J lost 2 bases; unmatched junction nucleotides: 4. This CDR3 region has 15 residues. CDR1 and CDR2 (germline): SGDLS, YYNGEE. CDR3 amino acids: CASSPTSGRAYEQYL. Here the CDR3 DNA reads TGTGCCAGCAGCCCGACTAGCGGGAGAGCCTACGAGCAGTACCTC.

In this sample, this clonotype turned up a few times. This chain uses TRBV15 with TRBJ2-3, with 9 bases lining up with TRBD2. The germline CDR1 and CDR2 sequences are LNHNV and YYDKDF (reference sequence). V shed 4 bases and J 5 bases; nucleotides not matched to a gene: 10. The length of the CDR3 is 16 residues. CDR3 nucleotide sequence: TGTGCCACCAGCATTTATTTAGCGGGAGCAGGAGATACGCAGTATTTT. The encoded protein is CATSIYLAGAGDTQYF. Drawing the rest from reference TRBV15 and TRBJ2-3, the complete variable domain is DAMVIQNPRYQVTQFGKPVTLSCSQTLNHNVMYWYQQKSSQAPKLLFHYYDKDFNNEADTPDNFQSRRPNTSFCFLDIRSPGLGDTAMYLCATSIYLAGAGDTQYFGPGTRLTVL.

The genes are TRBV23-1 and TRBJ2-7, with D uncertain. TRBV23-1 is sorted into the ORF group, with uncertain function. Trimming left V 0 bases short and J 7 bases short, with 13 bases between. The CDR3 spans 14 residues. The CDR3 DNA reads as TGCGCCAGCAGTCAATCCCCAGGCACGTGGGAGCAGTACTTC. Protein sequence: CASSQSPGTWEQYF.

Of note for this clonotype: A read error is possible here, since a much larger clone lies one base away. The conserved phenylalanine or tryptophan normally closing the CDR3 is absent here, so this likely arose from a read error. The J gene is TRBJ2-3, the V gene TRBV7-6; 7 bases align to TRBD1. CDR3 length: 16 amino acids. Germline CDR1 is SGHVS and CDR2 is FNYEAQ. J was trimmed by 2 bases and V by 2 bases; bases with no gene match: 7. The CDR3 protein is CASSLPGQVNTDTQYS. As DNA, the CDR3 is TGTGCCAGCAGCTTACCCGGACAGGTCAACACAGATACGCAGTATTCT.

This clonotype was recorded a few times. One junction end does not reproduce the germline sequence, and a read error may be involved. V usage is TRBV12-3 or TRBV12-4 and J usage is TRBJ2-5; the match to TRBD2 covers 8 bases. The CDR3 consists of 13 residues. The CDR3 sequence is CASSLDIAGPPLF. In DNA form, the CDR3 reads TGTGCCAGCAGTTTAGACATAGCGGGGCCCCCTCTTTTC.

The chain is built from TRBV21-1 and TRBJ2-7; the table's D call, TRBD2, was not checked against the DNA. TRBV21-1 is reported as a pseudogene. CDR3 length: 18 amino acids. This CDR3 is CASSRGRGWGLAPYEQYF. The CDR3 coding sequence is TGTGCCAGCAGCCGTGGACGGGGGTGGGGACTAGCACCCTACGAGCAGTACTTC.

This clonotype was picked up many times. The chain carries TRBV7-6 and TRBJ2-7, with 10 bases identical to TRBD2. This CDR3 has 16 amino acids. V lost 1 base and J lost 3; bases outside the gene matches: 6. CDR1 and CDR2 from the germline V gene are SGHVS and FNYEAQ. The CDR3 region is CASSLGTSGVFYEQYF. CDR3 DNA sequence: TGTGCCAGCAGCTTAGGAACTAGCGGGGTGTTCTACGAGCAGTACTTC.

There are many counts of this clonotype. This rearrangement joins TRBV4-1 to TRBJ2-5, with TRBD1 identical over 7 bases. V was pared by 3 bases and J by 4 bases, with 5 bases of the junction left unmatched. CDR3 length: 14 amino acids. In germline, CDR1 is MGHRA, CDR2 YSYEKL. CDR3 protein: CASSHPQGVETQYF. For the CDR3, the DNA is TGCGCCAGCAGCCACCCCCAGGGGGTAGAGACCCAGTACTTC.

There are a few counts of this clonotype. The rearrangement uses TRBV4-1 and TRBJ1-1; 7 bases line up with TRBD1. The CDR3 is 16 amino acids. From germline, CDR1 is MGHRA and CDR2 YSYEKL. V gave up 4 bases and J gave up 4 bases; unmatched junction bases: 12. DNA for the CDR3: TGCGCCAGCAGCCTCAGCGGTTTGGCAGGGGGCACTGAAGCTTTCTTT. Residues: CASSLSGLAGGTEAFF.

This clonotype was counted ten times or more. The rearrangement links TRBV19 to TRBJ2-3; 7 bases match TRBD2. The CDR3 contains 16 residues. V gave up 5 bases and J gave up 0 bases; unmatched junction bases: 8. Per the germline V gene, CDR1 is LNHDA and CDR2 is SQIVND (reference sequence). The CDR3 bases are TGTGCCAGTAGTCCACAAGCGGGGTCTAGCACAGATACGCAGTATTTT. Its protein product is CASSPQAGSSTDTQYF.

This clonotype was recorded at least ten times. This rearrangement joins TRBV12-3 or TRBV12-4 to TRBJ1-1; D call uncertain. The CDR3 loop spans 11 amino acids. V lost 8 bases to trimming and J lost 5 bases, with 9 bases between them. The CDR3 loop reads CASQISTEAFF. Written as DNA, the CDR3 is TGTGCCAGCCAGATCAGTACTGAAGCTTTCTTT.

This clonotype was recorded at least ten times. This chain links TRBV12-3 or TRBV12-4 with TRBJ2-3, with D uncertain. The CDR3 is 18 amino acids. V was clipped by 4 bases and J by 0 bases, with 20 bases between them. The CDR3, as DNA: TGTGCCAGCAGTTCCACAGAGGTACTTAAAATCAGCACAGATACGCAGTATTTT. This codes for CASSSTEVLKISTDTQYF.

This clonotype was recorded at least ten times. The chain carries TRBV6-2 or TRBV6-3 and TRBJ2-2; 8 bases are a match to TRBD2. This CDR3 has 17 residues. Losses at the gene ends were 3 bases for V and 3 bases for J; bases not matched to a gene: 9. Germline CDR1 is MNHEY and CDR2 is SVGEGT. CDR3 sequence (DNA): TGTGCCAGCAGTTATGTCATAGGGACTAGTTACACCGGGGAGCTGTTTTTT. Amino acids: CASSYVIGTSYTGELFF.

This clonotype turned up a few times. V gene TRBV4-3 combines with J gene TRBJ2-7; TRBD1 matches 8 bases. The length of the CDR3 is 19 residues. Germline trimming cut 0 bases from V and 4 bases from J; bases unmatched to any gene: 17. Germline V gene data show CDR1 as LGHNA and CDR2 as YSLEER. The CDR3 nucleotides read TGCGCCAGCAGCCAAGAGGGGGCTTGGACAGGGACGAATTTTTACGAGCAGTACTTC. It is translated as CASSQEGAWTGTNFYEQYF.

The count of this clonotype is one. This chain joins TRBV29-1 and TRBJ1-2; 7 bases map to TRBD1. There are 13 residues in the CDR3. J gave up 12 bases and V 7 bases, and 17 bases lay outside the gene matches. Germline V gives CDR1 SQVTM, CDR2 ANQGSEA. The DNA for the CDR3 is TGCAGCGCCGAAACCGGGACAGAGCCCGGCCACACCTTC. Residues: CSAETGTEPGHTF.

A remark on this clonotype: A much larger clone differs from this one at a single base, so this may be a read error. The genes are TRBV9 and TRBJ2-2; 7 bases match TRBD2. Looked up from germline, CDR1 is SGDLS and CDR2 is YYNGEE. This CDR3 is built from 15 residues. The CDR3 here is CASSPSRGRAGELSF. The CDR3 DNA sequence: TGTGCCAGCAGCCCCAGCCGGGGGAGGGCCGGGGAGCTGTCTTTT.

This clonotype appeared many times. The rearrangement joins TRBV4-3 to TRBJ2-4, with 10 bases identical to TRBD1. CDR1 LGHNA and CDR2 YSLEER come from the germline V gene. CDR3 length: 18 residues. The V and J ends lost 2 bases and 1 base, in that order; junction bases with no gene match: 8. CDR3 nucleotide sequence: TGCGCCAGCAGCCAACAAAGACAGGGGGCTCTGGCCAAAAACATTCAGTACTTC. It translates to CASSQQRQGALAKNIQYF.

This clonotype has at least ten counts. CDR3 amino acids: CASSPAAGTSGTDTQYF. CDR3 DNA: TGCGCCAGCAGCCCAGCCGCCGGGACTAGCGGCACAGATACGCAGTATTTT. This sequence joins TRBV5-1 and TRBJ2-3, with 10 bases fitting TRBD2. J was trimmed by 1 base and V by 4 bases; bases with no gene match: 9. CDR1 is SGHRS and CDR2 is YFSETQ in the germline V gene. This CDR3 is 17 amino acids long.

This clonotype has just a few counts. The chain links TRBV28 to TRBJ1-4; D unclear. CDR1 is MDHEN, CDR2 SYDVKM, per germline. The CDR3 is 14 residues long. Trimming removed 5 bases from V and 5 bases from J, with 12 bases in between. The DNA of the CDR3 is TGTGCCAGCAGTGGGTTCGGCCAAAATGAAAAACTGTTTTTT. It specifies CASSGFGQNEKLFF.

This clonotype has ten or more counts. The CDR3 DNA reads TGTGCCAGCAGCCCAGAGGTAAGGGAGGACGCTTTCTTT. Translating it yields CASSPEVREDAFF. This chain connects TRBV4-2 to TRBJ1-1; D is uncertain. CDR3 length equals 13 residues. V shed 4 bases and J shed 11 bases, with 17 bases lying between them. Germline V gene sequence: CDR1 LGHNA, CDR2 YNFKEQ.

This clonotype was observed a few times. The chain recombines TRBV27 with TRBJ2-3, with 9 bases fitting TRBD2. The J segment lost 4 bases and the V segment lost 5 bases, leaving 10 bases of the junction unmatched. The CDR3 covers 16 residues. Germline V gene sequence: CDR1 MNHEY, CDR2 SMNVEV (reference sequence). The CDR3 protein is CASSPLAGAKADTQYF. The CDR3 DNA sequence: TGTGCCAGCAGTCCCTTAGCGGGAGCCAAAGCAGATACGCAGTATTTT.

Many counts were recorded for this clonotype. The chain has TRBV7-6 and TRBJ2-3, with 12 bases matching TRBD2. CDR1 SGHVS and CDR2 FNYEAQ come from the germline V gene. Trimming cost V 5 bases and J 2 bases; bases outside gene matches: 8. This CDR3 comprises 17 residues. CDR3 nucleotide sequence: TGTGCCAGCAGCCCCAGGACTAGCGGGACACTCACAGATACGCAGTATTTT. Amino acids: CASSPRTSGTLTDTQYF.

This clonotype has ten or more counts. The chain links TRBV19 to TRBJ1-5; maybe TRBD1 (5 bases). The CDR3 is made up of 15 amino acids. The V end was cut by 1 base, the J end by 4 bases, with 11 bases between. The germline gives CDR1 LNHDA, CDR2 SQIVND (reference sequence). CDR3 DNA: TGTGCCAGTAGTATAGGAATAGGGGCAAATCAGCCCCAGCATTTT. The encoded protein is CASSIGIGANQPQHF.

At least ten counts were recorded for this clonotype. This chain links TRBV7-2 with TRBJ2-7; tentative D call: TRBD1 (6 bases). Trimming shortened V by 2 bases and J by 2 bases, and 16 bases separated the two germline ends. The CDR3 is 16 amino acids. Germline V gene sequence: CDR1 SGHTA, CDR2 FQGNSA. The CDR3 sequence: CASSLPERDKTYEQYF. CDR3 sequence (DNA): TGTGCCAGCAGCTTACCCGAACGGGACAAAACCTACGAGCAGTACTTC.